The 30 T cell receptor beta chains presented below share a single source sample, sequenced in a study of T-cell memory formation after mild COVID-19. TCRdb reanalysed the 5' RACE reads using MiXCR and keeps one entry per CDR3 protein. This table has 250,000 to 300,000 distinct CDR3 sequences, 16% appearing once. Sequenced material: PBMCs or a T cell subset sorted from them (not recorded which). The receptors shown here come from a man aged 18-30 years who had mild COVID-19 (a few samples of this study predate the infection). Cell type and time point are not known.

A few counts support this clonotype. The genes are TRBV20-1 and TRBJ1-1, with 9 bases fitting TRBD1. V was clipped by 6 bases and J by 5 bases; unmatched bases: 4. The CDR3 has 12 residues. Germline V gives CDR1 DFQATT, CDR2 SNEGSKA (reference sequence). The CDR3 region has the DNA TGCAGTGCACAGACAGGGGGGACTGAAGCTTTCTTT. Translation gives CSAQTGGTEAFF.

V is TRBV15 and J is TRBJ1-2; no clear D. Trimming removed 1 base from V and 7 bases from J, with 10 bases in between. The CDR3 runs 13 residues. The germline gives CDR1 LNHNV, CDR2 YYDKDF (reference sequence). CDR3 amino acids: CATSRGPGGGYTF. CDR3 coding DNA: TGTGCCACCAGCAGAGGGCCAGGAGGTGGCTACACCTTC.

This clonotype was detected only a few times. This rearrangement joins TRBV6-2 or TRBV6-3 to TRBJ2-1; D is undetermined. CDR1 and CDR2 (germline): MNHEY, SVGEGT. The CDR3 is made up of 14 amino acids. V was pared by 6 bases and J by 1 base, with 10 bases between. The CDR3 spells CASRARLSYNEQFF. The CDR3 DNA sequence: TGTGCCAGCAGGGCACGACTTTCCTACAATGAGCAGTTCTTC.

In nucleotides, the CDR3 is TGTGCCAGCAGCTTGGAGGCTAGCCGTAGCACAGATACGCAGTATTTT. Its translation: CASSLEASRSTDTQYF. V and J are TRBV5-4 and TRBJ2-3; D possibly corresponds to TRBD2 (5 bases). The CDR3 runs 16 residues. Germline CDR1 reads SGHNT; CDR2 reads YYREEE (reference sequence). V was trimmed by 0 bases and J by 0 bases, leaving 11 bases between them.

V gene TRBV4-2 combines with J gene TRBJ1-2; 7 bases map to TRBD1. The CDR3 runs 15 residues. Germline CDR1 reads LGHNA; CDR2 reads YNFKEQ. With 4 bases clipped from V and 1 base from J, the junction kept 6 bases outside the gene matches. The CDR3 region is CASSPGQLLNYGYTF. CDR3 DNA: TGTGCCAGCAGCCCGGGACAGCTCCTTAACTATGGCTACACCTTC.

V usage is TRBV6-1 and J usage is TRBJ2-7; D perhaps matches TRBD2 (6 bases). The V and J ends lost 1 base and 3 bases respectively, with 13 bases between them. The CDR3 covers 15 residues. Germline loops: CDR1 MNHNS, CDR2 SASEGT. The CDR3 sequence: CASSEEGWRDYEQYF. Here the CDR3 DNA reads TGTGCCAGCAGTGAAGAAGGATGGCGGGACTACGAGCAGTACTTC.

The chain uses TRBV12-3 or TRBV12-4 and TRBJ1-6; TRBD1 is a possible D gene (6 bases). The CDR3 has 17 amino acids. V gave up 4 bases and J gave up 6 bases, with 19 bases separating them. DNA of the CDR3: TGTGCCAGCAGTTGGGGCGTTTTGGGGGCGGCTAATTCACCCCTCCACTTT. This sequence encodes CASSWGVLGAANSPLHF.

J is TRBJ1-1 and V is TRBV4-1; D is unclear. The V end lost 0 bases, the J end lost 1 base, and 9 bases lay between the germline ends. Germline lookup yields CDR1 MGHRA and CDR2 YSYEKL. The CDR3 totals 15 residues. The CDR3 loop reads CASSQDRSGNTEAFF. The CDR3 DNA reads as TGCGCCAGCAGCCAAGATAGGTCCGGGAACACTGAAGCTTTCTTT.

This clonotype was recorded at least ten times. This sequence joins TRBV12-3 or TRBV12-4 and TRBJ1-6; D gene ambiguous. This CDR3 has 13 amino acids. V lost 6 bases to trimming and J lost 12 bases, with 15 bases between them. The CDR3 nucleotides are TGTGCCAGCAGCAGTCCGATGCAGGTACCCCTCCACTTT. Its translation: CASSSPMQVPLHF.

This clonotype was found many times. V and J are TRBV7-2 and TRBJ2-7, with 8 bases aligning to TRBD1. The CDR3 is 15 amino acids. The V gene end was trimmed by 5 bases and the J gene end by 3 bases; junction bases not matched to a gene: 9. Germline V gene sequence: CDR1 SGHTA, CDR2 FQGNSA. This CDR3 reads CASSLEWTGYYEQYF. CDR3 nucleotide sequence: TGTGCCAGCAGCCTCGAATGGACAGGGTACTACGAGCAGTACTTC.

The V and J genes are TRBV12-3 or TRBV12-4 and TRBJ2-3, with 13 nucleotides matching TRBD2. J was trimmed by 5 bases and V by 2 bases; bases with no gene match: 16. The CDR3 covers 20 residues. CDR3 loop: CASSLLGTLGLAGPRDTQYF. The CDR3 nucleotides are TGTGCCAGCAGTTTACTCGGCACCCTGGGACTAGCGGGGCCGAGAGATACGCAGTATTTT.

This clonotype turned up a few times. For the CDR3, the DNA is TGTGCCAGTAGTGGTGCCAGGGGGAATGAGCAGTTCTTC. It translates to CASSGARGNEQFF. The V gene is TRBV19, the J gene TRBJ2-1; 7 bases align to TRBD1. The CDR3 has 13 residues. Trimming took 5 bases from V and 7 from J; bases not matched to a gene: 5. Germline V lookup: CDR1 LNHDA, CDR2 SQIVND (reference sequence).

The CDR3 nucleotides read TGTGCCAGCAGTTACTCCGGGATGGAGCTGGAAGAGACCCAGTACTTC. Amino acids: CASSYSGMELEETQYF. V usage is TRBV6-6 and J usage is TRBJ2-5, with D maybe TRBD2 (5 bases). The CDR3 is made up of 16 amino acids. CDR1 and CDR2 (germline): MNHNY, SVGAGI (reference sequence). Between the trimmed V and J ends, which lost 0 bases and 3 bases, there was a span of 14 bases.

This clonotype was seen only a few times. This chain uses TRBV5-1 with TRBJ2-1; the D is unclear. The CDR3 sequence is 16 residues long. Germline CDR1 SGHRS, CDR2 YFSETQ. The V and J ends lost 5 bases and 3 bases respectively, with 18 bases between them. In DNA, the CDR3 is TGCGCCAGCAGACCAGAAAGGGTCGTAGGCTACAATGAGCAGTTCTTC. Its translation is CASRPERVVGYNEQFF.

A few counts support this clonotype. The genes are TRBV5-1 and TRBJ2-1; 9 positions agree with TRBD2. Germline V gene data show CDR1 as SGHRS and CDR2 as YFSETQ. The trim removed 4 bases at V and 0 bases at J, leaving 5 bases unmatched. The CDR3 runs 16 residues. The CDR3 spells CASSTVAGASYNEQFF. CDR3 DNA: TGCGCCAGCAGCACAGTAGCGGGGGCCTCCTACAATGAGCAGTTCTTC.

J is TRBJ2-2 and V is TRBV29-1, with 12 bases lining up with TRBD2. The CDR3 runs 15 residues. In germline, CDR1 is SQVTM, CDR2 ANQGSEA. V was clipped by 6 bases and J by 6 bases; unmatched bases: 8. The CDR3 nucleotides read TGCAGCGTCCAGCCTAGCGGGGGGGCGGCCGGGGAGCTGTTTTTT. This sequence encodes CSVQPSGGAAGELFF.

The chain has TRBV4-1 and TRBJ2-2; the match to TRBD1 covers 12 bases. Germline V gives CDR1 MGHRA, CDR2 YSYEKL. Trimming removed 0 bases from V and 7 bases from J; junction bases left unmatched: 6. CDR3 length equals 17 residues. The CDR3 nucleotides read TGCGCCAGCAGCCAAGACGCCGGGACAGGGGGCAGCGGGGAGCTGTTTTTT. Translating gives CASSQDAGTGGSGELFF.

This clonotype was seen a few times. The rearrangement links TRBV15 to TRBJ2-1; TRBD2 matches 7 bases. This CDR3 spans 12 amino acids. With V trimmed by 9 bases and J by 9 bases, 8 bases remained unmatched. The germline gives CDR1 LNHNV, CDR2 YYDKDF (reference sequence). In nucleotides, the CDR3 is TGTGCCACAACACCAGAGCGGGGTGAGCAGTTCTTC. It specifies CATTPERGEQFF.

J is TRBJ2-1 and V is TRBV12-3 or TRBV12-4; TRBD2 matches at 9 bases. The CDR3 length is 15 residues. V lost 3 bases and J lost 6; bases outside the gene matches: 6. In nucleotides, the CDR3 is TGTGCCAGCAGTTTCGGGCTAGCGGGACCCAATGAGCAGTTCTTC. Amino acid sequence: CASSFGLAGPNEQFF.

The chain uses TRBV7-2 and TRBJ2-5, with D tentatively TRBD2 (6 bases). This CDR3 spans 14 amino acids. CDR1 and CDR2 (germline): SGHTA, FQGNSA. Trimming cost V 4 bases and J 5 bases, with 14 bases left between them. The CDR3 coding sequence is TGTGCCAGCAGCTCACACCGGGACTCGGAGACCCAGTACTTC. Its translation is CASSSHRDSETQYF.

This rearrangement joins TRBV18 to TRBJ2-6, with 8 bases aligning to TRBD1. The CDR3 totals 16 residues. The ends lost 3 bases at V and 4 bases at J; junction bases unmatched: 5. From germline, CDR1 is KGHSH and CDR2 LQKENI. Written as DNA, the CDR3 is TGTGCCAGCTCACCGACGACAGGGGTCGGGGCCAACGTCCTGACTTTC. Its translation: CASSPTTGVGANVLTF.

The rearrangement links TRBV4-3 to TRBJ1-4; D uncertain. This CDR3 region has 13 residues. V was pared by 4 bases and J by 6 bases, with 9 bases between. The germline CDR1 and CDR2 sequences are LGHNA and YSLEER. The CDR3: CASSPANDEKLFF. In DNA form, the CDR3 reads TGCGCCAGCAGCCCCGCAAACGATGAAAAACTGTTTTTT.

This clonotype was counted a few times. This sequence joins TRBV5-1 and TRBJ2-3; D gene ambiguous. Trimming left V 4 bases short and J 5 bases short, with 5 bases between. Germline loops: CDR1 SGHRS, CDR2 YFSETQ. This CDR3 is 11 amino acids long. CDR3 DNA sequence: TGCGCCAGCAGCGCCGAAGATACGCAGTATTTT. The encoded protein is CASSAEDTQYF. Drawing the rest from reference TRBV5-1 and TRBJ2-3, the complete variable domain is KAGVTQTPRYLIKTRGQQVTLSCSPISGHRSVSWYQQTPGQGLQFLFEYFSETQRNKGNFPGRFSGRQFSNSRSEMNVSTLELGDSALYLCASSAEDTQYFGPGTRLTVL.

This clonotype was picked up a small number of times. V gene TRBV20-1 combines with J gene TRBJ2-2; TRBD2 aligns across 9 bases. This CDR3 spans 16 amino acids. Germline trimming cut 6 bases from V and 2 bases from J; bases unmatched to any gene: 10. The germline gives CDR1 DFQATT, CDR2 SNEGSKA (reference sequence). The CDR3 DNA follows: TGCAGTGCCCCCAGAGCGGGGGGCGGAAACACCGGGGAGCTGTTTTTT. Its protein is CSAPRAGGGNTGELFF.

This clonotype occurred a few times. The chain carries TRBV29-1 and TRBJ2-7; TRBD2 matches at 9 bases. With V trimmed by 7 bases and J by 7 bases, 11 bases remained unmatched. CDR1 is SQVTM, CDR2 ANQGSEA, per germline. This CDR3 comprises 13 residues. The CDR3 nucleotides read TGCAGCGGAATAGCGGGGGCCCCCGTGGAGCAGTACTTC. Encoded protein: CSGIAGAPVEQYF.

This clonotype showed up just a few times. CDR3 in amino acids: CASSLPFRELFF. The DNA for the CDR3 is TGTGCCAGCAGCTTACCCTTCCGGGAGCTGTTTTTT. The chain is built from TRBV5-6 and TRBJ2-2; D remains unclear. V lost 2 bases, J lost 9 bases, and 8 bases lay in between. Germline CDR1 reads SGHDT; CDR2 reads YYEEEE. The CDR3 is 12 residues long.

As DNA, the CDR3 is TGCGCCAGCAGCTTGCCCAGGGAAGGCACCGGGGAGCTGTTTTTT. This sequence encodes CASSLPREGTGELFF. The chain employs TRBV5-1 and TRBJ2-2; possibly TRBD1 for D (5 bases). Between the trimmed V and J ends, which lost 1 base and 4 bases, there was a span of 11 bases. The CDR3 extends over 15 amino acids. Germline values: CDR1 SGHRS, CDR2 YFSETQ.

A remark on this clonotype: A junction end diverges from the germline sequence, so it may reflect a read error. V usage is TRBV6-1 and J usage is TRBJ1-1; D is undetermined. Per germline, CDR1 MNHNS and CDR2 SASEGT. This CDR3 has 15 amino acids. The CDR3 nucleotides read TGTGCCAGCAGTGCGCGGAAGGAGCTGGGCACTGAAGCTTCCTTT. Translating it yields CASSARKELGTEASF.

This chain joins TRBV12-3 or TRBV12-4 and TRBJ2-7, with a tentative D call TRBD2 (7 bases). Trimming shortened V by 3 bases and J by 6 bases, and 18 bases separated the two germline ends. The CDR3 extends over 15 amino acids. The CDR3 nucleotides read TGTGCCAGCAGTTTGATGGGGGGGCCCTTCGGCGAGCAGTACGTC. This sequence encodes CASSLMGGPFGEQYV.

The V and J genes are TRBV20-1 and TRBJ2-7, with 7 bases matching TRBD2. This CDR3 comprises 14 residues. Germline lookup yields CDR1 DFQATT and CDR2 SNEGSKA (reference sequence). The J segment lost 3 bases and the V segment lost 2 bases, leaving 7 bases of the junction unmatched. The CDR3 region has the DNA TGCAGTGCTAGAATGGCGGAGCGGGACTACGAGCAGTACGTC. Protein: CSARMAERDYEQYV.